The TCR beta chain under discussion was sequenced for a study of blood T cell repertoires in COVID-19. The data were produced by immunoSEQ multiplex PCR, yet TCRdb's version contains in-frame clones alone and is incomplete. The profile covers hundreds of thousands of clones, with just over 85% appearing a single time and 1.5% to 2% taken by the ten largest. Germline assignment: CDR1 DFQATT and CDR2 SNEGSKA (reference sequence). The V and J ends lost 3 bases and 5 bases respectively, with 16 bases between them. The CDR3 contains 14 residues. Enrollees, about 18 to 89 years old, lived in approximately 25 US areas. Categorization into cohorts depended on clinical history that participants reported. What the recovered Cohort 3 donors had was two negative PCRs, clearance, or symptom resolution.

The receptor comes from a middle-aged man who had recovered from COVID-19. Sequenced sample: PBMCs or T cells enriched from blood (not recorded which). The chain joins TRBV20-1 to TRBJ1-1, with a possible D match to TRBD1 (6 bases). The CDR3 region has the DNA TGCAGTGCTAGTTTTGGGGGCGCAGGGACTGAAGCTTTCTTT. Protein: CSASFGGAGTEAFF.